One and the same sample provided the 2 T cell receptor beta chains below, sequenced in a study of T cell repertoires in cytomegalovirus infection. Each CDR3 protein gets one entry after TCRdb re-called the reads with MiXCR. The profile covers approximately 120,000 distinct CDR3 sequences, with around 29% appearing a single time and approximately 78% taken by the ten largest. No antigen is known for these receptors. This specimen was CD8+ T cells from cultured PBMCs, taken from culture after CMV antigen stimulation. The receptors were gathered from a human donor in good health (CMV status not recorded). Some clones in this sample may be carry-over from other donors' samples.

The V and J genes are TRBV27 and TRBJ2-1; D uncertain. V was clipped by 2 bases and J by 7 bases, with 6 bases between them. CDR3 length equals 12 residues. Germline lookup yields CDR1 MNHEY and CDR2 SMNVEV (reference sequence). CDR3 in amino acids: CASSLRPNEQFF. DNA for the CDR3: TGTGCCAGCAGTTTAAGGCCTAATGAGCAGTTCTTC.

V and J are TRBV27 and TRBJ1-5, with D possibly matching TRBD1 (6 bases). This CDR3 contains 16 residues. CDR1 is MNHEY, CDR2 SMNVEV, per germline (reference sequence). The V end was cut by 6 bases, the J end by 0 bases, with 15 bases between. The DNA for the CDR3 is TGTGCCAGCAGCGTCACAGGGACGTATAGCAATCAGCCCCAGCATTTT. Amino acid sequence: CASSVTGTYSNQPQHF.